This paragraph covers one T cell receptor beta chain sequence. CDR1 and CDR2 from the germline V gene are GTSNPN and SVGIG (reference sequence). This CDR3 region has 13 residues. V shed 2 bases and J 4 bases; nucleotides not matched to a gene: 5. Repertoires were generated with immunoSEQ multiplex PCR, while TCRdb's copy carries only in-frame clones and drops some. The data show fewer than 6,000 clones, less than 75% seen once. This record comes from a study of OX40 agonist ivuxolimab in advanced cancers. The chain has TRBV30 and TRBJ2-7; 7 bases fit TRBD2. Source: CD4+ or CD8+ T cells sorted from blood, taken in a trial of the OX40 agonist ivuxolimab. The receptor comes from an adult with an advanced solid tumor such as melanoma, head and neck, liver or kidney cancer. CDR3 residues: CAWSLSGAYEQYF. DNA for the CDR3: TGTGCCTGGAGTCTGAGCGGGGCTTACGAGCAGTACTTC.